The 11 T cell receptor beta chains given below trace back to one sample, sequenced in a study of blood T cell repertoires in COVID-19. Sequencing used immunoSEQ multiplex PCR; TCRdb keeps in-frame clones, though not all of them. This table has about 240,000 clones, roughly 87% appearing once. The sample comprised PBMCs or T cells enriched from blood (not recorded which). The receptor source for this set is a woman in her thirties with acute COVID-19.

CDR3 sequence (DNA): TGCGCCAGCAGCCAAGACAGGGGTCATGAAAAACTGTTTTTT. This codes for CASSQDRGHEKLFF. The chain is built from TRBV4-3 and TRBJ1-4, with D possibly being TRBD1 (6 bases). This CDR3 region has 14 residues. The germline V gene has CDR1 LGHNA and CDR2 YSLEER. Trimming pared 0 bases from V and 6 bases from J, leaving 8 bases between.

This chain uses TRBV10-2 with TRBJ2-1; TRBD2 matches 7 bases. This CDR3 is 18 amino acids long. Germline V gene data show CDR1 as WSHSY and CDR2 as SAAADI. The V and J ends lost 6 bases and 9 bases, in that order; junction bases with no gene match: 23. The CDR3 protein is CASRAAGTNVEGLSEQFF. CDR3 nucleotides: TGCGCCAGCAGAGCCGCGGGGACTAACGTGGAGGGTTTGAGTGAGCAGTTCTTC.

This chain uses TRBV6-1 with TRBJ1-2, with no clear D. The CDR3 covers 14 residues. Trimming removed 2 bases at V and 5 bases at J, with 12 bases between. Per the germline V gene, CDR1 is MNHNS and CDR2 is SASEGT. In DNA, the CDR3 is TGTGCCAGCAGTGAATCGGGAACCGCTTATGGCTACACCTTC. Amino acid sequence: CASSESGTAYGYTF.

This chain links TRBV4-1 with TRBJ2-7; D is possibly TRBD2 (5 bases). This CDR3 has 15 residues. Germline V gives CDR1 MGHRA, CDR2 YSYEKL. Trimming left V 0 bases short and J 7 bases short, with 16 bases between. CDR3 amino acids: CASSQDYDTWREQYF. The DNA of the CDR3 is TGCGCCAGCAGCCAAGACTATGACACCTGGAGGGAGCAGTACTTC.

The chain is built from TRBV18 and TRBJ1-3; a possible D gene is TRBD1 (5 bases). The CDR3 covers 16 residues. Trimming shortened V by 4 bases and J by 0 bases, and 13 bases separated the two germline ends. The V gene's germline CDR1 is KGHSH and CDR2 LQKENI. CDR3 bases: TGTGCCAGCTCACTGAGCCCGACAGACTCTGGAAACACCATATATTTT. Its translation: CASSLSPTDSGNTIYF.

DNA for the CDR3: TGTGCCATCGGGGCAGCAACTAATGAAAAACTGTTTTTT. This codes for CAIGAATNEKLFF. V is TRBV10-3 and J is TRBJ1-4; D is possibly TRBD1 (5 bases). Germline loops: CDR1 ENHRY, CDR2 SYGVKD. The CDR3 runs 13 residues. V was shortened by 8 bases and J by 0 bases, with 7 bases between the two germline ends.

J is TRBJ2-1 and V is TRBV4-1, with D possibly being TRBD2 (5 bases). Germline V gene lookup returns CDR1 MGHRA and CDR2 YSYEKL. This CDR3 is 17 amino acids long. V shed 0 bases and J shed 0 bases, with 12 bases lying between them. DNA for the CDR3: TGCGCCAGCAGCCAAGATAAACCGGGGAGCTCCTACAATGAGCAGTTCTTC. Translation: CASSQDKPGSSYNEQFF.

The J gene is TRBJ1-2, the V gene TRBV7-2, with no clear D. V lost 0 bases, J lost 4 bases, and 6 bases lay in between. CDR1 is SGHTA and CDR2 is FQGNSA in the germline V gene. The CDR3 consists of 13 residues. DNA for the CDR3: TGTGCCAGCAGCTTAGCTGAGCTCTATGGCTACACCTTC. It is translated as CASSLAELYGYTF.

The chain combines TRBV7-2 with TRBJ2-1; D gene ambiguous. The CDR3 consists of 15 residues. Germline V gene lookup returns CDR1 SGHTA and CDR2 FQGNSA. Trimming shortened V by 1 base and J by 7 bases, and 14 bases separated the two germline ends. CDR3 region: CASSLDGPPVNEQFF. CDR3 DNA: TGTGCCAGCAGCTTAGATGGGCCCCCCGTAAATGAGCAGTTCTTC.

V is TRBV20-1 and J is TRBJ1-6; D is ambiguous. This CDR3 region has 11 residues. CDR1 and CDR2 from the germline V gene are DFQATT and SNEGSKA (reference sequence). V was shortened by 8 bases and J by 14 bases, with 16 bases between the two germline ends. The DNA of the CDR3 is TGCAGTACCCTCTACGCAGCGGCCCTCCACTTT. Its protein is CSTLYAAALHF.

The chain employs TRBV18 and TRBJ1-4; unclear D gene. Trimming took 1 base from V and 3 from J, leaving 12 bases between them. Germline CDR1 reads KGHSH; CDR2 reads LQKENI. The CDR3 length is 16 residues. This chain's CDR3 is CASSPQKPPANEKLFF. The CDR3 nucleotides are TGTGCCAGCTCACCACAAAAACCGCCGGCTAATGAAAAACTGTTTTTT.